Listed below are T cell receptor beta chains from one sample, sequenced in a study of cytomegalovirus exposure and HLA in healthy donors. Clones were sequenced by immunoSEQ multiplex PCR, and TCRdb holds only the in-frame ones, with some missing. This repertoire shows about 160,000 clones, roughly three quarters found once; its top ten account for 1.3% to 1.5%. Sequencing was done on a sample of PBMCs. The receptors derive from a man in his fifties or sixties in good health and CMV-seronegative. Both conserved end residues are part of each CDR3. The D gene is left open where the match is weak. Not every row has a clone size; where given, it reads once, few, many or a size class.

TRBJ1-2,TRBV4-1,once,TRBD1,CASSHGTGYVGYTF,TGCGCCAGCAGCCATGGGACAGGGTACGTTGGCTACACCTTC
TRBJ2-5,TRBV9,-,-,CASSAEKGVLRETQYF,TGTGCCAGCAGCGCCGAAAAAGGGGTATTGAGGGAGACCCAGTACTTC
TRBJ2-7,TRBV11-2,-,TRBD2,CASSRWGLAGGGSYEQYF,TGTGCCAGCAGCAGATGGGGACTAGCGGGAGGCGGGTCCTACGAGCAGTACTTC
TRBJ2-7,TRBV7-9,-,TRBD2,CASSTSGGPYEQYF,TGTGCCAGCAGCACTAGCGGGGGGCCCTACGAGCAGTACTTC
TRBJ2-7,TRBV4-1,once,-,CASSPDDGTVSYEQYF,TGCGCCAGCAGCCCAGACGACGGGACTGTCTCCTACGAGCAGTACTTC
TRBJ1-2,TRBV5-4,-,-,CASSLGGGSDNYGYTF,TGTGCCAGCAGCTTGGGGGGCGGATCTGATAACTATGGCTACACCTTC
TRBJ1-5,TRBV16,-,TRBD1,CASSQADRAENQPQHF,TGTGCCAGCAGCCAAGCGGACAGGGCCGAAAATCAGCCCCAGCATTTT
TRBJ2-5,TRBV9,-,-,CASSAVGGRGETQYF,TGTGCCAGCAGCGCCGTGGGGGGGCGCGGTGAGACCCAGTACTTC
TRBJ2-1,TRBV30,-,TRBD2,CASSGLAVYNEQFF,TGTGCCTCCTCGGGACTAGCGGTTTACAATGAGCAGTTCTTC
TRBJ2-5,TRBV2,-,TRBD2,CATVSLGLAGQETQYF,TGTGCCACAGTAAGCCTGGGACTAGCGGGCCAAGAGACCCAGTACTTC
TRBJ1-1,TRBV6-1,-,TRBD1,CASRRQGAEAFF,TGTGCCAGCAGACGACAGGGGGCTGAAGCTTTCTTT
TRBJ2-7,TRBV5-1,-,-,CASSPPLGGADEQYF,TGCGCCAGCAGCCCCCCGCTAGGGGGGGCCGACGAGCAGTACTTC
TRBJ1-1,TRBV9,once,TRBD1,CASSGRGGGTEAFF,TGTGCCAGCAGCGGACGAGGGGGCGGCACTGAAGCTTTCTTT
TRBJ2-5,TRBV28,-,TRBD1,CASSAAGTAVETQYF,TGTGCCAGCAGTGCCGCCGGGACAGCTGTGGAGACCCAGTACTTC
TRBJ2-3,TRBV7-8,-,-,CASSEVVLSTDTQYF,TGTGCCAGCAGCGAGGTGGTGCTCAGCACAGATACGCAGTATTTT
TRBJ2-5,TRBV7-9,-,-,CSSSLAQETQYF,TGTTCCAGCTCACTAGCCCAAGAGACCCAGTACTTC
TRBJ2-1,TRBV28,-,-,CASSPPLAEQFF,TGTGCCAGCAGTCCCCCGTTGGCTGAGCAGTTCTTC